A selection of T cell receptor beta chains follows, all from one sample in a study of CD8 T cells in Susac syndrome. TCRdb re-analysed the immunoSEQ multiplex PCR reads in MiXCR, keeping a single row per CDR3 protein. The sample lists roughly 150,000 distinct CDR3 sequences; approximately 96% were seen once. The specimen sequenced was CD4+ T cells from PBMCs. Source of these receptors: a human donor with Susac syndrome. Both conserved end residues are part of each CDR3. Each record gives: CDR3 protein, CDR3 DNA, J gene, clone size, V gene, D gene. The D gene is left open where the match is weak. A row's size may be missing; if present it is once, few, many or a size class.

CASSIHQETQYF,TGCGCCAGCAGCATCCACCAAGAGACCCAGTACTTC,TRBJ2-5,-,TRBV5-1,-
CASSLDGGGVEQFF,TGTGCCAGCAGCTTGGACGGAGGGGGAGTTGAGCAGTTCTTC,TRBJ2-1,-,TRBV7-2,-
CSDGIGFGEQFF,TGCAGCGACGGGATAGGCTTCGGGGAGCAGTTCTTC,TRBJ2-1,-,TRBV29-1,-
CASSSRGSYNEQFF,TGTGCCAGCAGTTCCCGGGGAAGCTACAATGAGCAGTTCTTC,TRBJ2-1,-,TRBV6-2/TRBV6-3,-
CASTISSGADTQYF,TGTGCCAGCACCATATCAAGCGGCGCAGATACGCAGTATTTT,TRBJ2-3,once,TRBV7-2,-
CASTHELQGYGYTF,TGTGCCAGCACCCATGAATTACAGGGGTATGGCTACACCTTC,TRBJ1-2,-,TRBV7-9,TRBD1
CASRPGQGVLGYTF,TGTGCCAGCAGACCCGGACAGGGGGTCCTTGGCTACACCTTC,TRBJ1-2,once,TRBV12-3/TRBV12-4,TRBD1
CASSHGRGETQYF,TGTGCCAGCAGCCATGGTCGGGGCGAGACCCAGTACTTC,TRBJ2-5,-,TRBV3-1,-
CASSPERLAGGNEQFF,TGTGCCAGCAGCCCCGAGAGGCTAGCGGGGGGAAATGAGCAGTTCTTC,TRBJ2-1,-,TRBV7-9,TRBD2
CASSSSEDYGYTF,TGTGCCAGCAGTTCCTCGGAGGACTATGGCTACACCTTC,TRBJ1-2,-,TRBV6-6,-
CASSPLGTSVNEQFF,TGTGCCAGCTCACCATTAGGGACTAGCGTTAATGAGCAGTTCTTC,TRBJ2-1,-,TRBV18,TRBD2
CASSIDSPNEQFF,TGTGCCTCCTCCATTGACAGCCCCAATGAGCAGTTCTTC,TRBJ2-1,-,TRBV2,-
CASSYDRGQPQHF,TGTGCCAGCAGTTACGACAGGGGGCAGCCCCAGCATTTT,TRBJ1-5,-,TRBV12-3/TRBV12-4,TRBD1
CASSQASLDWRSTDTQYF,TGCGCCAGCAGCCAAGCATCCTTGGACTGGCGAAGCACAGATACGCAGTATTTT,TRBJ2-3,-,TRBV4-1,-
CASRPSETGDNEQYF,TGTGCCAGCCGCCCGTCCGAAACGGGAGATAACGAGCAGTACTTC,TRBJ2-7,once,TRBV5-4,-
CASSVVGALGLYNEQFF,TGTGCCAGCAGCGTAGTGGGGGCCTTAGGTCTCTACAATGAGCAGTTCTTC,TRBJ2-1,-,TRBV9,-
CASSDGLKAFF,TGTGCCAGCAGCGACGGACTCAAAGCTTTCTTT,TRBJ1-1,-,TRBV7-3,-
CASSFSGREFDEQYF,TGTGCCAGCAGTTTTAGCGGGAGGGAGTTCGACGAGCAGTACTTC,TRBJ2-7,-,TRBV25-1,TRBD2
CASTANNYGYTF,TGTGCCAGTACAGCGAATAACTATGGCTACACCTTC,TRBJ1-2,-,TRBV3-1,-
CASTDSTGVSYGYTF,TGTGCCAGTACCGACTCGACAGGGGTGTCGTATGGCTACACCTTC,TRBJ1-2,-,TRBV19,TRBD1
CASRGNHGYTF,TGTGCCAGCCGGGGCAACCATGGCTACACCTTC,TRBJ1-2,-,TRBV6-5,-
CASKDQWGGETQYF,TGTGCCAGCAAGGATCAGTGGGGTGGAGAGACCCAGTACTTC,TRBJ2-5,-,TRBV12-3/TRBV12-4,-
CASSQELAPNEQFF,TGTGCCAGCAGCCAAGAGTTGGCTCCCAATGAGCAGTTCTTC,TRBJ2-1,-,TRBV3-1,-
CSASGTDNEETQYF,TGCAGTGCTTCCGGGACGGACAACGAAGAGACCCAGTACTTC,TRBJ2-5,-,TRBV20-1,-
CASRRQTAPQETQYF,TGTGCCAGCAGGCGGCAGACAGCTCCTCAAGAGACCCAGTACTTC,TRBJ2-5,once,TRBV11-1,-
CASSPRVTGGAYEQYF,TGTGCCAGCAGCCCACGGGTAACGGGAGGGGCCTACGAGCAGTACTTC,TRBJ2-7,-,TRBV7-9,TRBD2
CASSFILRGGTDTQYF,TGTGCCAGCAGTTTTATCCTGAGGGGCGGCACAGATACGCAGTATTTT,TRBJ2-3,-,TRBV28,-
CASSERTREQYF,TGTGCCAGCAGTGAGCGTACTAGGGAGCAGTACTTC,TRBJ2-7,-,TRBV2,-
CSATRDSLNTEAFF,TGCAGCGCCACCCGGGACAGTTTGAACACTGAAGCTTTCTTT,TRBJ1-1,-,TRBV29-1,TRBD1
CASSTRLAIEQFF,TGTGCCAGCAGCACCCGACTAGCGATAGAGCAGTTCTTC,TRBJ2-1,-,TRBV7-2,TRBD2
CSASRGTGVNTEAFF,TGCAGTGCTAGCAGGGGAACCGGGGTGAACACTGAAGCTTTCTTT,TRBJ1-1,-,TRBV20-1,-
CASSSLAGEQYF,TGCGCCAGCAGCTCACTAGCGGGAGAGCAGTACTTC,TRBJ2-7,-,TRBV5-1,TRBD2
CASSPRVAEAFF,TGTGCCAGCTCACCGCGGGTAGCTGAAGCTTTCTTT,TRBJ1-1,-,TRBV18,-